The 18 T cell receptor beta chains in this list originate from one sample, sequenced in a study of blood T cell repertoires in COVID-19. Method: immunoSEQ multiplex PCR; TCRdb's copy keeps in-frame clones and lacks some. The data contain fewer than 400,000 clones, approximately 90% of them singletons. The source material was PBMCs or T cells enriched from blood (not recorded which). These receptors were obtained from a man aged 30 to 39 who had recovered from COVID-19.

This sequence joins TRBV7-9 and TRBJ1-4, with D tentatively TRBD1 (5 bases). This CDR3 region has 16 residues. Deletions cut 1 base from V and 8 bases from J, with 17 bases between. Germline CDR1 SEHNR, CDR2 FQNEAQ (reference sequence). In DNA form, the CDR3 reads TGTGCCAGCAGCTTAGAATTCGGGGGACCCGCGGAAAAACTGTTTTTT. Protein product: CASSLEFGGPAEKLFF. Together with reference TRBV7-9 and TRBJ1-4, the CDR3 gives the full variable domain: DTGVSQNPRHKITKRGQNVTFRCDPISEHNRLYWYRQTLGQGPEFLTYFQNEAQLEKSRLLSDRFSAERPKGSFSTLEIQRTEQGDSAMYLCASSLEFGGPAEKLFFGSGTQLSVL.

This chain links TRBV13 with TRBJ2-7, with TRBD1 identical over 10 bases. Per the germline V gene, CDR1 is PRHDT and CDR2 is FYEKMQ (reference sequence). V lost 6 bases to trimming and J lost 5 bases; unmatched junction nucleotides: 7. This CDR3 has 14 residues. The CDR3 DNA follows: TGTGCCAGCAGGGACACCGGGACAGGGGACGAGCAGTACTTC. It specifies CASRDTGTGDEQYF.

This chain links TRBV12-3 or TRBV12-4 with TRBJ2-7; D ambiguous. This CDR3 is built from 12 residues. The V gene lost 4 bases and the J gene lost 9 bases, with 13 bases spanning the gap. The CDR3 sequence is CASSSPVTGQYF. CDR3 DNA sequence: TGTGCCAGCAGTTCCCCCGTAACTGGGCAGTACTTC.

The rearrangement links TRBV5-1 to TRBJ2-7, with D uncertain. This CDR3 spans 11 amino acids. V lost 7 bases and J 5 bases, leaving 10 bases between the germline ends. Per the germline V gene, CDR1 is SGHRS and CDR2 is YFSETQ. Here the CDR3 DNA reads TGCGCCAGCCGTCGTAGTCACGAGCAGTACTTC. Translated: CASRRSHEQYF.

Comment on this clone: The same CDR3 arises from other DNA sequences in this sample as well. The genes are TRBV2 and TRBJ1-1; tentatively, D is TRBD1 (5 bases). V lost 3 bases and J lost 1, with 6 bases in between. The CDR3 sequence is 13 residues long. Germline CDR1 is SNHLY and CDR2 is FYNNEI. CDR3 amino acids: CASSDQGNTEAFF. Here the CDR3 DNA reads TGTGCCAGCAGTGATCAGGGGAACACTGAAGCTTTCTTT.

The rearrangement links TRBV24-1 to TRBJ2-5, with 7 positions matching TRBD1. The germline CDR1 and CDR2 sequences are KGHDR and SFDVKD. The CDR3 extends over 17 amino acids. Unmatched junction bases numbered 11, after V lost 3 bases and J lost 2 bases. Here the CDR3 reads CATSDLPRRDRQETQYF. CDR3 DNA sequence: TGTGCCACCAGTGATCTGCCACGCCGGGACAGACAAGAGACCCAGTACTTC.

The chain couples TRBV3-1 (or the pseudogene TRBV3-2) to TRBJ2-7, with 9 bases matching TRBD2. Germline V gene data show CDR1 as LGHDT and CDR2 as YNNKEL (reference sequence). This CDR3 comprises 17 residues. J was trimmed by 2 bases and V by 0 bases; bases with no gene match: 8. CDR3: CASSQEGSGRQTYEQYF. The CDR3 bases are TGTGCCAGCAGCCAAGAGGGGAGCGGGAGGCAAACCTACGAGCAGTACTTC.

The chain links TRBV5-1 to TRBJ1-1, with 8 bases lining up with TRBD1. The germline V gene encodes CDR1 SGHRS and CDR2 YFSETQ. This CDR3 region has 14 residues. Trimming took 6 bases from V and 1 from J; bases not matched to a gene: 5. The CDR3 DNA reads as TGCGCCAGCACCCTAGACAGGGGGAACACTGAAGCTTTCTTT. It yields the protein CASTLDRGNTEAFF.

The chain combines TRBV29-1 with TRBJ2-7; maybe TRBD2 (5 bases). CDR1 and CDR2 from the germline V gene are SQVTM and ANQGSEA. This CDR3 region has 12 residues. V dropped 2 bases and J dropped 6 bases, with 11 bases sitting between them. The CDR3 here is CSVEKAGREQYF. CDR3 in DNA: TGCAGCGTTGAAAAGGCGGGTCGCGAGCAGTACTTC.

The rearrangement joins TRBV24-1 to TRBJ1-1, with TRBD1 matching 12 bases. With V trimmed by 5 bases and J by 7 bases, 4 bases remained unmatched. This CDR3 comprises 14 residues. CDR1 and CDR2 (germline): KGHDR, SFDVKD. The CDR3 protein is CATSVGTGGDEAFF. DNA for the CDR3: TGTGCCACCAGTGTTGGGACAGGGGGCGATGAAGCTTTCTTT.

This chain links TRBV5-1 with TRBJ1-2, with D unresolved. Germline loops: CDR1 SGHRS, CDR2 YFSETQ. Trimming removed 0 bases from V and 13 bases from J, with 22 bases in between. The CDR3 length is 15 residues. DNA of the CDR3: TGCGCCAGCAGCTTGGCCGCGGGCGGAGAGGACGCCGGCACCTTC. Its protein is CASSLAAGGEDAGTF.

This chain joins TRBV6-1 and TRBJ1-2, with D unclear. CDR1 and CDR2 from the germline V gene are MNHNS and SASEGT. V shed 3 bases and J shed 4 bases, with 15 bases lying between them. The CDR3 is made up of 15 amino acids. CDR3 loop: CASSDPTRGAYGYTF. The CDR3 region has the DNA TGTGCCAGCAGTGACCCGACTCGGGGAGCCTATGGCTACACCTTC.

V gene TRBV3-1 (or the pseudogene TRBV3-2) combines with J gene TRBJ2-3, with 16 bases identical to TRBD2. V gave up 0 bases and J gave up 5 bases; unmatched junction bases: 11. The CDR3 extends over 20 amino acids. Germline loops: CDR1 LGHDT, CDR2 YNNKEL (reference sequence). The CDR3: CASSQDQGGLAGGPQDTQYF. The DNA for the CDR3 is TGTGCCAGCAGCCAAGATCAAGGGGGACTAGCGGGAGGGCCCCAAGATACGCAGTATTTT.

The chain has TRBV11-3 and TRBJ2-5; TRBD2 matches at 12 bases. CDR1 SGHNT and CDR2 YENEEA come from the germline V gene. V lost 0 bases and J lost 5; bases outside the gene matches: 10. The CDR3 is 18 amino acids. CDR3 nucleotide sequence: TGTGCCAGCAGCTTAGAACGCTCACTAGCGGGAGGCGGGGAGACCCAGTACTTC. This codes for CASSLERSLAGGGETQYF. The variable domain in full, completed from reference TRBV11-3 and TRBJ2-5, reads EAGVVQSPRYKIIEKKQPVAFWCNPISGHNTLYWYLQNLGQGPELLIRYENEEAVDDSQLPKDRFSAERLKGVDSTLKIQPAELGDSAVYLCASSLERSLAGGGETQYFGPGTRLLVL.

V is TRBV11-2 and J is TRBJ2-7; 8 nucleotides align to TRBD1. V lost 2 bases and J lost 3; bases outside the gene matches: 0. The CDR3 consists of 13 residues. Per germline, CDR1 SGHAT and CDR2 FQNNGV. CDR3 sequence reads: CASSLTGGYEQYF. CDR3 sequence (DNA): TGTGCCAGCAGCTTAACAGGGGGCTACGAGCAGTACTTC.

The rearrangement links TRBV28 to TRBJ2-7, with D tentatively TRBD1 (7 bases). From germline, CDR1 is MDHEN and CDR2 SYDVKM. The ends were cut back, 1 base at V and 7 bases at J, with 14 bases in the middle. This CDR3 is 14 amino acids long. DNA of the CDR3: TGTGCCAGCAGTTTATTAGTCAGGGGGGAGGAGCAGTACTTC. It encodes CASSLLVRGEEQYF.

The chain joins TRBV23-1 to TRBJ2-6; 8 bases are shared with TRBD1. TRBV23-1 is recorded as an ORF, its role being uncertain. CDR3 length: 20 residues. Trimming took 0 bases from V and 3 from J; bases not matched to a gene: 13. The CDR3 here is CASSQSIGGQEVFGANVLTF. CDR3 in DNA: TGCGCCAGCAGTCAATCGATAGGGGGACAGGAGGTTTTTGGGGCCAACGTCCTGACTTTC.

V gene TRBV29-1 combines with J gene TRBJ2-7, with 7 bases aligning to TRBD1. J was trimmed by 2 bases and V by 4 bases; bases with no gene match: 8. The CDR3 has 14 amino acids. CDR1 and CDR2 from the germline V gene are SQVTM and ANQGSEA. Written as DNA, the CDR3 is TGCAGCGTTGGGGACAGCCCCCCTCCCTACGAGCAGTACTTC. Amino acid sequence: CSVGDSPPPYEQYF.